These T cell receptor beta chains were read from a single sample in a study of T cell changes during pregnancy in multiple sclerosis. Profiled with immunoSEQ multiplex PCR; TCRdb holds only in-frame clones, not every one. The sample includes tens of thousands of clones, roughly 92% of them seen just once. The specimen comprised peripheral blood, sampled after pregnancy. The receptors here all came from a female donor with multiple sclerosis, enrolled in a pregnancy study. Each CDR3 is given with its conserved first and last residue. Each record gives: clone size, D gene, V gene, CDR3 length, J gene, CDR3 protein, CDR3 DNA. The D gene is left open where the match is weak. Rows give clone size only sometimes, using once, few, many, or a class for an expanded clone.

clone size: -; D gene: TRBD2; V gene: TRBV2; CDR3 length: 17; J gene: TRBJ2-4; CDR3 protein: CASGGSGGAGNKNIQYF; CDR3 DNA: TGTGCCAGCGGTGGGAGCGGGGGGGCCGGAAACAAAAACATTCAGTACTTC
clone size: -; D gene: -; V gene: TRBV11-2; CDR3 length: 16; J gene: TRBJ2-5; CDR3 protein: CASSLMAGRGGETQYF; CDR3 DNA: TGTGCCAGCAGCTTAATGGCGGGCAGGGGCGGAGAGACCCAGTACTTC
clone size: -; D gene: -; V gene: TRBV19; CDR3 length: 13; J gene: TRBJ2-7; CDR3 protein: CASSSGGFYEQYF; CDR3 DNA: TGTGCCAGTAGTTCGGGGGGCTTCTACGAGCAGTACTTC
clone size: few; D gene: -; V gene: TRBV18; CDR3 length: 15; J gene: TRBJ1-2; CDR3 protein: CASSPTLAANYGYTF; CDR3 DNA: TGTGCCAGCTCACCGACCTTGGCGGCTAACTATGGCTACACCTTC
clone size: -; D gene: -; V gene: TRBV11-3; CDR3 length: 13; J gene: TRBJ1-1; CDR3 protein: CASSWGGNTEAFF; CDR3 DNA: TGTGCCAGCAGCTGGGGGGGTAACACTGAAGCTTTCTTT
clone size: -; D gene: -; V gene: TRBV9; CDR3 length: 16; J gene: TRBJ1-2; CDR3 protein: CASSVGGFIPLYGYTF; CDR3 DNA: TGTGCCAGCAGCGTAGGCGGTTTTATTCCCCTTTATGGCTACACCTTC
clone size: -; D gene: -; V gene: TRBV11-3; CDR3 length: 13; J gene: TRBJ1-1; CDR3 protein: CASSLTRNTEAFF; CDR3 DNA: TGTGCCAGCAGCTTAACCAGGAACACTGAAGCTTTCTTT
clone size: -; D gene: -; V gene: TRBV6-5; CDR3 length: 14; J gene: TRBJ1-6; CDR3 protein: CASSYRGDNSPLHF; CDR3 DNA: TGTGCCAGCAGCTACCGTGGAGATAATTCACCCCTCCACTTT
clone size: once; D gene: TRBD1; V gene: TRBV19; CDR3 length: 17; J gene: TRBJ1-2; CDR3 protein: CASSKLPTGQGVNGYTF; CDR3 DNA: TGTGCCAGTAGCAAGCTACCAACAGGACAGGGGGTTAATGGCTACACCTTC
clone size: -; D gene: -; V gene: TRBV4-2; CDR3 length: 14; J gene: TRBJ1-1; CDR3 protein: CASSSRGGHAEAFF; CDR3 DNA: TGTGCCAGCAGCTCACGCGGGGGGCACGCTGAAGCTTTCTTT
clone size: few; D gene: TRBD1; V gene: TRBV19; CDR3 length: 13; J gene: TRBJ2-7; CDR3 protein: CARLRDRRTEQYF; CDR3 DNA: TGTGCCAGACTCCGGGACAGGAGAACAGAGCAGTACTTC
clone size: once; D gene: -; V gene: TRBV6-6; CDR3 length: 13; J gene: TRBJ1-6; CDR3 protein: CASSFEGGPPLHF; CDR3 DNA: TGTGCCAGCAGTTTTGAGGGCGGGCCACCCCTCCACTTT
clone size: -; D gene: -; V gene: TRBV12-5; CDR3 length: 14; J gene: TRBJ1-1; CDR3 protein: CASGLGSEGTEAFF; CDR3 DNA: TGTGCTAGTGGTTTGGGGTCGGAGGGCACTGAAGCTTTCTTT
clone size: -; D gene: TRBD1; V gene: TRBV7-3; CDR3 length: 14; J gene: TRBJ1-1; CDR3 protein: CASSAGQAGTEAFF; CDR3 DNA: TGTGCCAGCAGCGCGGGACAGGCGGGGACTGAAGCTTTCTTT
clone size: -; D gene: TRBD1; V gene: TRBV18; CDR3 length: 14; J gene: TRBJ1-1; CDR3 protein: CASSPQQGGGEAFF; CDR3 DNA: TGTGCCAGCTCACCCCAACAGGGGGGGGGTGAAGCTTTCTTT
clone size: -; D gene: -; V gene: TRBV4-1; CDR3 length: 12; J gene: TRBJ1-5; CDR3 protein: CASSTGYQPQHF; CDR3 DNA: TGCGCCAGCAGCACCGGGTACCAGCCCCAGCATTTT
clone size: -; D gene: TRBD1; V gene: TRBV30; CDR3 length: 12; J gene: TRBJ1-1; CDR3 protein: CAWTQQGLRAFF; CDR3 DNA: TGTGCCTGGACCCAACAGGGGTTGAGGGCTTTCTTT
clone size: -; D gene: TRBD1; V gene: TRBV30; CDR3 length: 13; J gene: TRBJ1-3; CDR3 protein: CAWSSTGGNTIYF; CDR3 DNA: TGTGCCTGGAGTTCAACAGGGGGGAACACCATATATTTT
clone size: -; D gene: -; V gene: TRBV4-1; CDR3 length: 14; J gene: TRBJ2-1; CDR3 protein: CASSQSGYYNEQFF; CDR3 DNA: TGCGCCAGCAGCCAAAGCGGGTACTACAATGAGCAGTTCTTC
clone size: -; D gene: -; V gene: TRBV6-5; CDR3 length: 15; J gene: TRBJ2-7; CDR3 protein: CASTRGSDKGYEQYF; CDR3 DNA: TGTGCCAGCACCAGGGGAAGTGACAAAGGCTACGAGCAGTACTTC
clone size: -; D gene: -; V gene: TRBV27; CDR3 length: 13; J gene: TRBJ1-5; CDR3 protein: CASSFQRDQPQHF; CDR3 DNA: TGTGCCAGCAGTTTCCAACGGGATCAGCCCCAGCATTTT
clone size: -; D gene: TRBD1; V gene: TRBV5-6; CDR3 length: 16; J gene: TRBJ1-2; CDR3 protein: CASSFAETGGAYGYTF; CDR3 DNA: TGTGCCAGCAGCTTCGCGGAAACAGGGGGCGCTTATGGCTACACCTTC
clone size: once; D gene: -; V gene: TRBV9; CDR3 length: 18; J gene: TRBJ1-6; CDR3 protein: CASSKGVSSSSYNSPLHF; CDR3 DNA: TGTGCCAGCAGCAAGGGGGTTAGCTCGAGCTCCTATAATTCACCCCTCCACTTT
clone size: -; D gene: TRBD2; V gene: TRBV30; CDR3 length: 18; J gene: TRBJ2-2; CDR3 protein: CAWSDGQGTSGDTGELFF; CDR3 DNA: TGTGCCTGGAGTGACGGACAGGGGACTAGCGGGGACACCGGGGAGCTGTTTTTT
clone size: once; D gene: TRBD1; V gene: TRBV18; CDR3 length: 14; J gene: TRBJ2-7; CDR3 protein: CASSGQGGVGEQYF; CDR3 DNA: TGTGCCAGCTCAGGACAGGGGGGAGTAGGCGAGCAGTACTTC
clone size: -; D gene: TRBD2; V gene: TRBV9; CDR3 length: 17; J gene: TRBJ2-3; CDR3 protein: CASSVYGTSGSTDTQYF; CDR3 DNA: TGTGCCAGCAGCGTATATGGGACTAGCGGTAGCACAGATACGCAGTATTTT
clone size: -; D gene: TRBD1; V gene: TRBV27; CDR3 length: 16; J gene: TRBJ1-2; CDR3 protein: CASSPGGGTGGYGYTF; CDR3 DNA: TGTGCCAGCAGCCCCGGTGGTGGGACAGGGGGATATGGCTACACCTTC
clone size: -; D gene: -; V gene: TRBV7-8; CDR3 length: 15; J gene: TRBJ2-4; CDR3 protein: CASSANMKAKNIQYF; CDR3 DNA: TGTGCCAGCAGCGCCAACATGAAAGCCAAAAACATTCAGTACTTC
clone size: once; D gene: -; V gene: TRBV29-1; CDR3 length: 13; J gene: TRBJ2-5; CDR3 protein: CSVGRLTQETQYF; CDR3 DNA: TGCAGCGTTGGGAGACTAACTCAAGAGACCCAGTACTTC
clone size: -; D gene: TRBD2; V gene: TRBV7-2; CDR3 length: 16; J gene: TRBJ2-5; CDR3 protein: CASSLGARLAEETQYF; CDR3 DNA: TGTGCCAGCAGCTTAGGGGCCCGACTAGCGGAAGAGACCCAGTACTTC
clone size: -; D gene: -; V gene: TRBV7-3; CDR3 length: 13; J gene: TRBJ2-7; CDR3 protein: CASSSDYTDEQYF; CDR3 DNA: TGTGCCAGCAGCTCGGACTATACGGACGAGCAGTACTTC
clone size: few; D gene: TRBD1; V gene: TRBV9; CDR3 length: 15; J gene: TRBJ1-1; CDR3 protein: CASSFLTGVGTEAFF; CDR3 DNA: TGTGCCAGCAGCTTCCTGACAGGGGTGGGCACTGAAGCTTTCTTT
clone size: -; D gene: TRBD1; V gene: TRBV7-3; CDR3 length: 15; J gene: TRBJ2-5; CDR3 protein: CASSLTRGLVETQYF; CDR3 DNA: TGTGCCAGCAGCTTAACCAGGGGGCTGGTAGAGACCCAGTACTTC
clone size: -; D gene: TRBD1; V gene: TRBV9; CDR3 length: 17; J gene: TRBJ1-4; CDR3 protein: CASSVGTGGRNYEKLFF; CDR3 DNA: TGTGCCAGCAGCGTAGGGACAGGAGGACGTAATTACGAAAAACTGTTTTTT
clone size: -; D gene: TRBD1; V gene: TRBV18; CDR3 length: 14; J gene: TRBJ2-7; CDR3 protein: CASSQGTGGYEQYF; CDR3 DNA: TGTGCCAGCTCACAAGGGACAGGGGGCTACGAGCAGTACTTC
clone size: -; D gene: TRBD2; V gene: TRBV6-5; CDR3 length: 12; J gene: TRBJ2-5; CDR3 protein: CAARGNQETQYF; CDR3 DNA: TGTGCGGCGCGGGGGAACCAAGAGACCCAGTACTTC
clone size: -; D gene: -; V gene: TRBV7-9; CDR3 length: 18; J gene: TRBJ1-2; CDR3 protein: CASSPGGHTGSANYGYTF; CDR3 DNA: TGTGCCAGCAGCCCGGGGGGGCACACCGGGTCCGCTAACTATGGCTACACCTTC
clone size: -; D gene: -; V gene: TRBV29-1; CDR3 length: 12; J gene: TRBJ2-2; CDR3 protein: CSVEHRVGELFF; CDR3 DNA: TGCAGCGTCGAACACAGGGTAGGGGAGCTGTTTTTT
clone size: -; D gene: -; V gene: TRBV2; CDR3 length: 16; J gene: TRBJ1-3; CDR3 protein: CASRAVDSLSGNTIYF; CDR3 DNA: TGTGCCAGCAGGGCTGTTGACAGTCTCTCTGGAAACACCATATATTTT
clone size: -; D gene: -; V gene: TRBV7-8; CDR3 length: 16; J gene: TRBJ1-4; CDR3 protein: CASSAGSAATNEKLFF; CDR3 DNA: TGTGCCAGCAGCGCGGGAAGCGCAGCAACTAATGAAAAACTGTTTTTT
clone size: -; D gene: TRBD1; V gene: TRBV7-7; CDR3 length: 17; J gene: TRBJ2-5; CDR3 protein: CASSLVAGTGLGETQYF; CDR3 DNA: TGTGCTAGCAGCTTAGTCGCCGGGACAGGGTTGGGAGAGACCCAGTACTTC
clone size: -; D gene: -; V gene: TRBV5-6; CDR3 length: 16; J gene: TRBJ2-1; CDR3 protein: CASSLFQGSPVNEQFF; CDR3 DNA: TGTGCCAGCAGCTTGTTTCAGGGAAGCCCCGTCAATGAGCAGTTCTTC
clone size: -; D gene: -; V gene: TRBV5-6; CDR3 length: 15; J gene: TRBJ2-7; CDR3 protein: CASNTGGARTYEQYF; CDR3 DNA: TGTGCCAGCAACACCGGAGGGGCTAGGACCTACGAGCAGTACTTC
clone size: -; D gene: -; V gene: TRBV4-3; CDR3 length: 15; J gene: TRBJ1-1; CDR3 protein: CASSQDRGDQPEAFF; CDR3 DNA: TGCGCCAGCAGCCAAGATCGGGGGGATCAGCCTGAAGCTTTCTTT
clone size: few; D gene: -; V gene: TRBV14; CDR3 length: 13; J gene: TRBJ1-1; CDR3 protein: CASSLQENTEAFF; CDR3 DNA: TGTGCCAGCAGCCTACAGGAGAACACTGAAGCTTTCTTT
clone size: few; D gene: -; V gene: TRBV7-3; CDR3 length: 16; J gene: TRBJ1-2; CDR3 protein: CASSPTGGRRLDGYTF; CDR3 DNA: TGTGCCAGCAGCCCTACTGGGGGCAGGCGGCTCGATGGCTACACCTTC
clone size: -; D gene: -; V gene: TRBV29-1; CDR3 length: 14; J gene: TRBJ1-3; CDR3 protein: CSVDPSRSGNTIYF; CDR3 DNA: TGCAGCGTTGACCCCTCGCGCTCTGGAAACACCATATATTTT
clone size: -; D gene: -; V gene: TRBV21-1; CDR3 length: 16; J gene: TRBJ2-7; CDR3 protein: CASSAQGARGSYEQYF; CDR3 DNA: TGTGCCAGCAGCGCACAGGGGGCGCGTGGGTCCTACGAGCAGTACTTC
clone size: once; D gene: -; V gene: TRBV27; CDR3 length: 12; J gene: TRBJ1-5; CDR3 protein: CASWTPVQPQHF; CDR3 DNA: TGTGCCAGCTGGACACCCGTTCAGCCCCAGCATTTT
clone size: -; D gene: -; V gene: TRBV2; CDR3 length: 14; J gene: TRBJ1-6; CDR3 protein: CASKSGTWDSPLHF; CDR3 DNA: TGTGCCAGCAAATCCGGGACTTGGGATTCACCCCTCCACTTT
clone size: once; D gene: -; V gene: TRBV27; CDR3 length: 15; J gene: TRBJ1-6; CDR3 protein: CASSTGGSFVSPLHF; CDR3 DNA: TGTGCCAGCAGCACCGGGGGATCGTTTGTCTCACCCCTCCACTTT
clone size: once; D gene: TRBD1; V gene: TRBV14; CDR3 length: 16; J gene: TRBJ1-4; CDR3 protein: CASSPIRQGLGEKLFF; CDR3 DNA: TGTGCCAGCAGCCCGATTAGACAGGGTTTGGGTGAAAAACTGTTTTTT
clone size: -; D gene: TRBD1; V gene: TRBV19; CDR3 length: 14; J gene: TRBJ1-1; CDR3 protein: CASRDRVWGTEAFF; CDR3 DNA: TGTGCCAGTAGGGACAGGGTTTGGGGGACTGAAGCTTTCTTT
clone size: -; D gene: -; V gene: TRBV7-8; CDR3 length: 13; J gene: TRBJ2-2; CDR3 protein: CASSLLETGELFF; CDR3 DNA: TGTGCCAGCAGCTTACTAGAAACCGGGGAGCTGTTTTTT